This TCR beta chain was sequenced in a study of blood T cell repertoires in COVID-19. Study in general: From the United States, Italy and Spain came samples of acute and convalescent COVID-19. Sample material is recorded as cDNA or gDNA derived from T cells, B-cell-depleted T cells, or PBMCs.

Authors' methods: Reference gene primer amplification gave nucleated cell count estimates. Only in-frame clones appear in the TCRdb table, and some are missing; sequencing was by immunoSEQ multiplex PCR. D and trimming come from the DNA, and the V and J calls and clone size come from that table. This sample carries nearly 80,000 clones, less than 90% of them seen once, and the ten largest clones take roughly 3.5%. Between the trimmed V and J ends, which lost 3 bases and 12 bases, there was a span of 13 bases. The CDR3 runs to 12 residues. Germline CDR1 MNHEY, CDR2 SVGEGT. The specimen sequenced was peripheral blood. The TCR was taken from a man over 45 with acute or convalescent COVID-19. The V gene is TRBV6-2 or TRBV6-3, the J gene TRBJ2-3; D may be TRBD1 (5 bases). The chain's CDR3 is CASSYFGAGQYF. CDR3 nucleotides: TGTGCCAGCAGTTATTTTGGGGCTGGACAGTATTTT.